This entry describes one T cell receptor (beta chain). The sample originates from a study of blood T cell repertoires in COVID-19. Across the study: The origin of the acute and convalescent COVID-19 samples was the United States, Italy and Spain.

Germline loops: CDR1 SGHNT, CDR2 YYREEE (reference sequence). V was shortened by 5 bases and J by 2 bases, with 14 bases between the two germline ends. The CDR3 is 15 residues long. Clones were read by immunoSEQ multiplex PCR, and TCRdb kept only the in-frame ones, dropping some. Of more than 400,000 clones listed, 90% were seen once; the top ten hold 0.55% to 0.75%. The V gene is TRBV5-4, the J gene TRBJ1-3, with TRBD1 as a possible D gene (6 bases). This receptor was taken from a man aged 18 to 29 who had recovered from COVID-19. The sequencing sample was made of PBMCs or T cells enriched from blood (not recorded which). The CDR3 loop reads CASSPQGRAGNTIYF. CDR3 coding DNA: TGTGCCAGCAGTCCACAGGGACGGGCTGGAAACACCATATATTTT.